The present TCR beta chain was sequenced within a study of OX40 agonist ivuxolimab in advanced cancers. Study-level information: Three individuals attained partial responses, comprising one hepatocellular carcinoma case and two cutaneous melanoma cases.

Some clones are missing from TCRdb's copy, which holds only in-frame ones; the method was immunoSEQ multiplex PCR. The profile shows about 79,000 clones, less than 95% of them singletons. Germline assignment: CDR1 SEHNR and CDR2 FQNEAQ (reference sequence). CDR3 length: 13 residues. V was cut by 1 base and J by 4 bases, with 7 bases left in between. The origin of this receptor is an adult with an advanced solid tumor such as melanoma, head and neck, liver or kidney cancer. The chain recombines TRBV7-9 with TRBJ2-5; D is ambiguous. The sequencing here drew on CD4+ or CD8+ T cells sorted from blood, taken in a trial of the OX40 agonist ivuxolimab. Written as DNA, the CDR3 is TGTGCCAGCAGCTTAGTATCGCGAGAGACCCAGTACTTC. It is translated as CASSLVSRETQYF.